This T cell receptor beta chain is from a study of blood T cell repertoires in COVID-19. Source study methods: The authors estimated nucleated cell counts from reference gene primer amplification. Produced via immunoSEQ multiplex PCR; TCRdb's table is partial and in-frame only. That table gives V, J and clone size, and the DNA gave D and trimming. The sample lists under 200,000 clones; around 87% were seen once. Patients at the Seattle site were enrolled during active infection and followed longitudinally. This CDR3 has 13 residues. V was cut by 1 base and J by 4 bases, with 5 bases left in between. CDR1 and CDR2 from the germline V gene are LNHDA and SQIVND (reference sequence).

The sequence derives from a man between 60 and 70 years old with COVID-19, enrolled during active disease. Source material: peripheral blood. This chain uses TRBV19 with TRBJ2-1, with no clear D. The CDR3 sequence is CASSIAQYNEQFF. In DNA, the CDR3 is TGTGCCAGTAGTATAGCACAGTACAATGAGCAGTTCTTC.